Given below is one TCR beta chain in context. Germline CDR1 SEHNR, CDR2 FQNEAQ (reference sequence). The CDR3 is 14 residues long. V dropped 5 bases and J dropped 1 base, with 10 bases sitting between them. These data come from a study of blood T cell repertoires in COVID-19. On the study more broadly: From the United States, Italy and Spain came samples of acute and convalescent COVID-19. PBMCs, B-cell-depleted T cells, or T cells were the source of the cDNA or gDNA that made up the material.

Original processing notes: Amplification with reference gene primers provided the estimates of nucleated cell counts. The method was immunoSEQ multiplex PCR; TCRdb's version includes in-frame clones alone and lacks a portion of them. V and J calls and clone size are as listed in that table; D and trimming were resolved from the DNA. The sample gives fewer than 150,000 clones, roughly 79% of which show up once; about a tenth is in the top ten. This TCR was sampled from a human donor in a cohort sampled during active COVID-19. Sequencing input: peripheral blood. V usage is TRBV7-9 and J usage is TRBJ2-3, with D possibly TRBD2 on 6 matching bases. The CDR3 is CASSSGGGTDTQYF. The CDR3 DNA follows: TGTGCCAGCAGCAGTGGCGGGGGCACAGATACGCAGTATTTT.